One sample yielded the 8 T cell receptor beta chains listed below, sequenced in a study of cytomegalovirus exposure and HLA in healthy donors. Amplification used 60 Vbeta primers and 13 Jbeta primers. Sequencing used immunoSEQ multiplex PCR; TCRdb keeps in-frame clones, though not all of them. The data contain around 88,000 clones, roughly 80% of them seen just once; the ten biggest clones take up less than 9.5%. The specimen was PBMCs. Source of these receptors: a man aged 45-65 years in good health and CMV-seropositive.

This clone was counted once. CDR3 amino acids: CASSGRTGGPSEQYF. The CDR3 DNA reads as TGTGCCAGCAGCGGGAGGACAGGGGGCCCTTCCGAGCAGTACTTC. The J gene is TRBJ2-7, the V gene TRBV7-2; 11 nucleotides match TRBD1. This CDR3 has 15 amino acids. Germline V gene sequence: CDR1 SGHTA, CDR2 FQGNSA. V lost 5 bases, J lost 6 bases, and 9 bases stayed unmatched. Variable domain in full (rest from reference TRBV7-2 and TRBJ2-7): GAGVSQSPSNKVTEKGKDVELRCDPISGHTALYWYRQSLGQGLEFLIYFQGNSAPDKSGLPSDRFSAERTGGSVSTLTIQRTQQEDSAVYLCASSGRTGGPSEQYFGPGTRLTVT.

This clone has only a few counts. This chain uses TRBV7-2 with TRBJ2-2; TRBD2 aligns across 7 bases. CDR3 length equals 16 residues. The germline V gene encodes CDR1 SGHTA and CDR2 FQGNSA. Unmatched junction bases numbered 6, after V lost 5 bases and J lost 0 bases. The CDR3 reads CASSTNGLANTGELFF. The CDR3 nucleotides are TGTGCCAGCAGCACTAATGGACTAGCGAACACCGGGGAGCTGTTTTTT. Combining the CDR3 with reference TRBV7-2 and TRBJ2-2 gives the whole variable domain GAGVSQSPSNKVTEKGKDVELRCDPISGHTALYWYRQSLGQGLEFLIYFQGNSAPDKSGLPSDRFSAERTGGSVSTLTIQRTQQEDSAVYLCASSTNGLANTGELFFGEGSRLTVL.

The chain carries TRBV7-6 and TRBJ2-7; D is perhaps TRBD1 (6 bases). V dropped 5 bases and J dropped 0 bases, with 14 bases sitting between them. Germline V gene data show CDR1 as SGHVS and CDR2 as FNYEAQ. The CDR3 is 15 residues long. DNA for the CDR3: TGTGCCAGCAGCCAACAGGGCCATAGCTCCTACGAGCAGTACTTC. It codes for CASSQQGHSSYEQYF. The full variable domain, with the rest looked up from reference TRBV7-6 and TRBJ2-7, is GAGVSQSPRYKVTKRGQDVALRCDPISGHVSLYWYRQALGQGPEFLTYFNYEAQQDKSGLPNDRFSAERPEGSISTLTIQRTEQRDSAMYRCASSQQGHSSYEQYFGPGTRLTVT.

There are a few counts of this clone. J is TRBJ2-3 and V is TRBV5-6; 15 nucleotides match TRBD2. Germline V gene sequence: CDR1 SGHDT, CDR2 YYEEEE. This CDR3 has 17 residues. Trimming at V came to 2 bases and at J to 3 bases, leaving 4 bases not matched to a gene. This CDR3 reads CASSFGLAGGATDTQYF. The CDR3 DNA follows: TGTGCCAGCAGCTTCGGACTAGCGGGGGGGGCGACAGATACGCAGTATTTT.

CDR3 region: CASSQAPGTEIYNEQFF. CDR3 bases: TGCGCCAGCAGCCAAGCCCCCGGGACAGAAATTTACAATGAGCAGTTCTTC. The V gene is TRBV4-1, the J gene TRBJ2-1; TRBD1 aligns across 7 bases. V lost 1 base and J lost 4; bases outside the gene matches: 10. Germline CDR1 reads MGHRA; CDR2 reads YSYEKL. There are 17 residues in the CDR3.

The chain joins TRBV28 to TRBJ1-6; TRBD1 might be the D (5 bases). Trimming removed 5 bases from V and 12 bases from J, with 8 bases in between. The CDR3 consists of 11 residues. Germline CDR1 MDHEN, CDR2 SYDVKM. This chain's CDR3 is CASSPQGPLHF. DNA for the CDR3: TGTGCCAGCAGTCCTCAGGGACCCCTCCACTTT.

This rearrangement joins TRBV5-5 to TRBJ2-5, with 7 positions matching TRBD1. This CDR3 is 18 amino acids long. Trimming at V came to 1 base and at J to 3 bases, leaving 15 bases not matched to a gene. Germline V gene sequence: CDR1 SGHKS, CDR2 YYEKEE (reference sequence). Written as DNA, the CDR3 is TGTGCCAGCAGCTTGCCGGAGGAAGGCAGGGGGTTTGAAGAGACCCAGTACTTC. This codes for CASSLPEEGRGFEETQYF. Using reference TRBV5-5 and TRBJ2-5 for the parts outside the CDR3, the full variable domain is DAGVTQSPTHLIKTRGQQVTLRCSPISGHKSVSWYQQVLGQGPQFIFQYYEKEERGRGNFPDRFSARQFPNYSSELNVNALLLGDSALYLCASSLPEEGRGFEETQYFGPGTRLLVL.

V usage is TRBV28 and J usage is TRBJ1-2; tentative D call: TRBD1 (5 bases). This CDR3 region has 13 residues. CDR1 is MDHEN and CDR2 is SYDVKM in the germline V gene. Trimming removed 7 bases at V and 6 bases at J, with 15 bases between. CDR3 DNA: TGTGCCAGCACCTCCGGGGGGGTGAATGGCTACACCTTC. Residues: CASTSGGVNGYTF.